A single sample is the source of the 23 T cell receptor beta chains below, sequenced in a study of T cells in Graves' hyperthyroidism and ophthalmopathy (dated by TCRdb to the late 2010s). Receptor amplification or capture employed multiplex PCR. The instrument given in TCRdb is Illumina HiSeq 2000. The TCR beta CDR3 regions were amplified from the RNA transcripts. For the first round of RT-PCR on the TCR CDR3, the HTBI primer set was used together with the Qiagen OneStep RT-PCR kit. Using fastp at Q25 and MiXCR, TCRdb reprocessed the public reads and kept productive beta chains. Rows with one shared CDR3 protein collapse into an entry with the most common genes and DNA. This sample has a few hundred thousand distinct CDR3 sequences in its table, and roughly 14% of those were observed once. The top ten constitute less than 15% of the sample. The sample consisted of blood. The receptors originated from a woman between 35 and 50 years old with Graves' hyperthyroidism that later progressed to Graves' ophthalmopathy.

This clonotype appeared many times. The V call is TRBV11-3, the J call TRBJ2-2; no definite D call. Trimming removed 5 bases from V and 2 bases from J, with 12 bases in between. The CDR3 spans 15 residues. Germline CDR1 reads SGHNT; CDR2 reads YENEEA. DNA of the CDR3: TGTGCCAGCAGCCCTCTAGAATCCAACACCGGGGAGCTGTTTTTT. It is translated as CASSPLESNTGELFF.

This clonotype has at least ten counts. The CDR3 bases are TGTGCCAGCAGCCCGGGCGTCCGGAGCTATAGCAATCAGCCCCAGCATTTT. Its translation: CASSPGVRSYSNQPQHF. The chain recombines TRBV28 with TRBJ1-5, with no clear D. Per germline, CDR1 MDHEN and CDR2 SYDVKM. V was trimmed by 6 bases and J by 0 bases, leaving 18 bases between them. The CDR3 loop spans 17 amino acids.

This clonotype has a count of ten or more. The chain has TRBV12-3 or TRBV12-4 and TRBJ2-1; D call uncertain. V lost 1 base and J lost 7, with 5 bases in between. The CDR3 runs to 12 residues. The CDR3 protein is CASSLVVNEQFF. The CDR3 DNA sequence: TGTGCCAGCAGTTTAGTCGTTAATGAGCAGTTCTTC.

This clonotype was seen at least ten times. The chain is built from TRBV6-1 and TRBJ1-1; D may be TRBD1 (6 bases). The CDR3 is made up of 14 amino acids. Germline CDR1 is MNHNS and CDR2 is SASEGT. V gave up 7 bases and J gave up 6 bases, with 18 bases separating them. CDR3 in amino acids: CASTLDSLRSEAFF. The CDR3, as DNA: TGTGCCAGCACCCTGGACAGCCTTAGGTCTGAAGCTTTCTTT.

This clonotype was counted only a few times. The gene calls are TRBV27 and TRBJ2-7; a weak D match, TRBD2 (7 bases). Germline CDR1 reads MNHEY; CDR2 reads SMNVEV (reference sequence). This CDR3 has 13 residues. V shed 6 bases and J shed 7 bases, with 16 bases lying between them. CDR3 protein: CASRGEGGAEQYF. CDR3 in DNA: TGTGCCAGCAGGGGGGAGGGGGGCGCGGAGCAGTACTTC.

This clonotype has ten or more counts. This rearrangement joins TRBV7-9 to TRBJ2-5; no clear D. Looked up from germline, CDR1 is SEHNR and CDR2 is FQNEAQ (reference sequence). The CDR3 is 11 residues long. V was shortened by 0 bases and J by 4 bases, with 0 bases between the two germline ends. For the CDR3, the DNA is TGTGCCAGCAGCTTAGCAGAGACCCAGTACTTC. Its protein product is CASSLAETQYF.

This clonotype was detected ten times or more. The CDR3 DNA is TGTGCCACCATAGGGTCTATGAACTTCGGGACGGGCTACGAGCAGTACTTC. This encodes CATIGSMNFGTGYEQYF. The rearrangement uses TRBV2 and TRBJ2-7, with D possibly called TRBD1 or TRBD2 (5 bases each). CDR3 length: 17 amino acids. Germline CDR1 is SNHLY and CDR2 is FYNNEI. V was trimmed by 10 bases and J by 3 bases, leaving 28 bases between them. Looking up the rest from reference TRBV2 and TRBJ2-7 gives the full variable domain: EPEVTQTPSHQVTQMGQEVILRCVPISNHLYFYWYRQILGQKVEFLVSFYNNEISEKSEIFDDQFSVERPDGSNFTLKIRSTKLEDSAMYFCATIGSMNFGTGYEQYFGPGTRLTVT.

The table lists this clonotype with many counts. CDR3 protein: CASSIRGPSSYNEQFF. The CDR3 coding sequence is TGTGCCAGTAGTATCAGGGGTCCCAGCTCCTACAATGAGCAGTTCTTC. The chain is built from TRBV19 and TRBJ2-1, with D maybe TRBD1 (6 bases). V was shortened by 3 bases and J by 0 bases, with 12 bases between the two germline ends. Germline V gene lookup returns CDR1 LNHDA and CDR2 SQIVND (reference sequence). The CDR3 loop spans 16 amino acids.

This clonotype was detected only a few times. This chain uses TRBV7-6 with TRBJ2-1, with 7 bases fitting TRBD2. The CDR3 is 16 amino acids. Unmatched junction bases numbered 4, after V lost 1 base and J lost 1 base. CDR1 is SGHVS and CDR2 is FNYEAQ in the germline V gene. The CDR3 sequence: CASSLGGRESYNEQFF. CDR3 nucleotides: TGTGCCAGCAGCTTAGGGGGGAGGGAGTCCTACAATGAGCAGTTCTTC.

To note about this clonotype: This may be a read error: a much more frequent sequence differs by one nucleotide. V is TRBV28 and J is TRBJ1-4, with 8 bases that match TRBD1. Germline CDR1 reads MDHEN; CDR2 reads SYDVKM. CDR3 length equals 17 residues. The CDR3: CASSLGTGFATNEKPFF. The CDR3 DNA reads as TGTGCCAGCAGTTTAGGGACAGGTTTTGCAACTAATGAAAAACCGTTTTTT.

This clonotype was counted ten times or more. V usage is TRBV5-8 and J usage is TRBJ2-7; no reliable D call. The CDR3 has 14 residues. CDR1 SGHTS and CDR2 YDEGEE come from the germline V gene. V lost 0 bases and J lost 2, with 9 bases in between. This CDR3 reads CASSLVGKTYEQYF. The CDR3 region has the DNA TGTGCCAGCAGCTTGGTGGGGAAGACCTACGAGCAGTACTTC.

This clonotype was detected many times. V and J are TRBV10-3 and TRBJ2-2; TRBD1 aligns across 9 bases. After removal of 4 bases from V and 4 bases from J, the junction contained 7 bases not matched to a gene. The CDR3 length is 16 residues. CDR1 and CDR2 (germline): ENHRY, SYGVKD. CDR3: CAISGGQGKGTGELFF. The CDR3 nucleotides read TGTGCCATCAGTGGAGGACAGGGGAAGGGCACCGGGGAGCTGTTTTTT.

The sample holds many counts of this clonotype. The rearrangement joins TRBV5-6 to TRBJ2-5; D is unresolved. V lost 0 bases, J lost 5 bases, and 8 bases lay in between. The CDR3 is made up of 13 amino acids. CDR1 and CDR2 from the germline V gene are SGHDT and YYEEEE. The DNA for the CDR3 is TGTGCCAGCAGCTTGGGGACGTGGGAGACCCAGTACTTC. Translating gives CASSLGTWETQYF.

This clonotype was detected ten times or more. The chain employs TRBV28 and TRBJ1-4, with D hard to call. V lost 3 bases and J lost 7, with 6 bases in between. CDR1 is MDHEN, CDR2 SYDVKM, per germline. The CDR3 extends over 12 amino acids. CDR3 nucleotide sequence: TGTGCCAGCAGTTTCAATAGTGAAAAACTGTTTTTT. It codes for CASSFNSEKLFF.

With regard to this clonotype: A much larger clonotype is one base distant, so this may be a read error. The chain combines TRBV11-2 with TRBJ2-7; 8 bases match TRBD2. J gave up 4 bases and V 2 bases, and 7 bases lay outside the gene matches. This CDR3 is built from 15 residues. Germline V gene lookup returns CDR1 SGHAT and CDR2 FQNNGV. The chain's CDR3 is CASSLTSGDTYEQYF. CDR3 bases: TGTGCCAGCAGCTTAACTAGCGGAGACACATACGAGCAGTACTTC.

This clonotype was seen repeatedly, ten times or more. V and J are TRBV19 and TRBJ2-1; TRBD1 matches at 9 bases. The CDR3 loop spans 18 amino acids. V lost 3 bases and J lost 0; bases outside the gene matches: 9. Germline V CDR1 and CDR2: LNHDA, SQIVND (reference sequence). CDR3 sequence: CASSIIGTGQSSYNEQFF. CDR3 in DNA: TGTGCCAGTAGTATTATCGGGACAGGGCAATCCTCCTACAATGAGCAGTTCTTC. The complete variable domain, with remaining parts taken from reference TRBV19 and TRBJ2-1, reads DGGITQSPKYLFRKEGQNVTLSCEQNLNHDAMYWYRQDPGQGLRLIYYSQIVNDFQKGDIAEGYSVSREKKESFPLTVTSAQKNPTAFYLCASSIIGTGQSSYNEQFFGPGTRLTVL.

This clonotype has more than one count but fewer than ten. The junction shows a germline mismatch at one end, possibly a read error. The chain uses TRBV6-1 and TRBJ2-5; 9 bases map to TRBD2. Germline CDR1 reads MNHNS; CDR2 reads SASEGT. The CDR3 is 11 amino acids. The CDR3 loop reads CASSGTSIPDF. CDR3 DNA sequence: TGTGCCAGCAGCGGGACTAGCATTCCAGACTTC.

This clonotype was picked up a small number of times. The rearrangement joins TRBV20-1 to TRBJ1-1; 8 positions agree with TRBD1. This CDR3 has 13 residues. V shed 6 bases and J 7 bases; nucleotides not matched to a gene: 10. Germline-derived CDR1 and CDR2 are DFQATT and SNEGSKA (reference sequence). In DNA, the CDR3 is TGCAGTGCCATACCCCGGGACAGGAATGAAGCTTTCTTT. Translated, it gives CSAIPRDRNEAFF.

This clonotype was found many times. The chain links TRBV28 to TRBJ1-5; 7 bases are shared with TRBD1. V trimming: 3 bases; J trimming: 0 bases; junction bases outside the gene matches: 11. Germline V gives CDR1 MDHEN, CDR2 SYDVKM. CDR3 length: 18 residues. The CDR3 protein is CASSFPIDREDSNQPQHF. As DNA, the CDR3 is TGTGCCAGCAGTTTCCCTATTGACAGGGAGGATAGCAATCAGCCCCAGCATTTT.

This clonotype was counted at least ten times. CDR3 sequence (DNA): TGTGCCAGTAGAAAAGCGGGAACCTACGAGCAGTACTTC. Protein: CASRKAGTYEQYF. The chain uses TRBV19 and TRBJ2-7; 7 bases fit TRBD2. Unmatched junction bases numbered 4, after V lost 6 bases and J lost 2 bases. The CDR3 totals 13 residues. The germline V gene has CDR1 LNHDA and CDR2 SQIVND (reference sequence).

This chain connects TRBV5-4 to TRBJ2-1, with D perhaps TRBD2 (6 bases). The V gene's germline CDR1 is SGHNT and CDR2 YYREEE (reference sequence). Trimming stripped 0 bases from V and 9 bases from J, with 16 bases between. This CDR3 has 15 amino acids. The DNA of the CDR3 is TGTGCCAGCAGCTTGGTAGCGGTCCGGAGGGGTGAGCAGTTCTTC. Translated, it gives CASSLVAVRRGEQFF.

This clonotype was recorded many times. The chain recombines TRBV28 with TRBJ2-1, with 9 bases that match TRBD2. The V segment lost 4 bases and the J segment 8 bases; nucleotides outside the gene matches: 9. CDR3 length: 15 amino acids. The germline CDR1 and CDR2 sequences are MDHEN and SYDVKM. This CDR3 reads CASSSLSGRGYEQFF. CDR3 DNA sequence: TGTGCCAGCAGTTCCCTTAGCGGGAGAGGGTATGAGCAGTTCTTC.

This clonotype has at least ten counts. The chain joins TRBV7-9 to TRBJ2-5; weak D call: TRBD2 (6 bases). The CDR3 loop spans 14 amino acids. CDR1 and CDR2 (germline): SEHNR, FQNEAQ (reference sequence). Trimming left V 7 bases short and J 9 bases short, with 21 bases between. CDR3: CASTAGRLDLAQYF. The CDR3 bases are TGTGCCAGCACCGCGGGACGTCTAGATCTGGCCCAGTACTTC.